The clone carrying this T cell receptor (beta chain) appeared many times. The data were taken from a study of blood T cell repertoires in COVID-19. Study at large: Sources were T cells, B-cell-depleted T cells, or PBMCs; the material itself was cDNA or gDNA.

Only in-frame clones appear in the TCRdb table, and some are missing; sequencing was by immunoSEQ multiplex PCR. The sample holds 30,000 to 45,000 clones, 65% to 85% seen once. Trimming stripped 6 bases from V and 1 base from J, with 10 bases between. CDR1 SNHLY and CDR2 FYNNEI come from the germline V gene. The length of the CDR3 is 14 residues. The sequence was collected from a man in his 60s in a cohort sampled during active COVID-19. This chain uses TRBV2 with TRBJ2-1; possibly TRBD1 for D (5 bases). Sample: peripheral blood. The CDR3: CASRPQGSYNEQFF. The CDR3 DNA follows: TGTGCCAGCAGACCCCAGGGTTCCTACAATGAGCAGTTCTTC.